This T cell receptor (beta chain) was sequenced for a study of T cell responses to AZD1222 COVID-19 vaccine. This table comes from immunoSEQ multiplex PCR, and its TCRdb copy is limited to in-frame clones, with some not included. Of around 180,000 clones in the sample, 85% to 95% were seen once. V lost 3 bases and J 4 bases, leaving 12 bases between the germline ends. Germline V CDR1 and CDR2: KGHSH, LQKENI. The CDR3 contains 14 residues. The chain is built from TRBV18 and TRBJ1-2; unclear D gene. This sample comprised peripheral blood, obtained 28 days after the second AZD1222 dose. The clonotype was recovered from an adult who received the AZD1222 COVID-19 vaccine. The CDR3: CASSPSQWGYGYTF. The CDR3 DNA is TGTGCCAGCTCACCTTCGCAGTGGGGCTATGGCTACACCTTC.